This T cell receptor beta chain was observed in a study of cytomegalovirus exposure and HLA in healthy donors. The PCR had 60 Vbeta and 13 Jbeta primers. Study processing details: About 12 million of the 80 million or so unique TCR beta chains counted in a later analysis were shared. Profiled with immunoSEQ multiplex PCR; TCRdb holds only in-frame clones, not every one. V and J calls and clone size are copied from that table; D and trimming were computed from the DNA. The sample consists of a few hundred thousand clones, approximately 81% of them appearing once. Study-wide findings and caveats: Most subjects' HLA-A and HLA-B alleles were reportedly predicted from TCR beta sequences. Analysis was carried out at a later point, and it linked a missense DCLRE1C variant to TCR beta V- and J-gene trimming.

This CDR3 has 14 amino acids. Germline V gene sequence: CDR1 LGHNT, CDR2 FRNRAP. V was pared by 9 bases and J by 1 base, with 14 bases between. In the case of this clone: Its antigen is still unknown.

The chain has TRBV12-5 and TRBJ2-3, with D possibly TRBD2 on 5 matching bases. Sequencing was done on a sample of PBMCs. This TCR came from an older woman in good health and CMV-seropositive. CDR3 nucleotide sequence: TGTGCTAGCGGGATCCTTGGTGGCACAGATACGCAGTATTTT. As protein: CASGILGGTDTQYF.